This T cell receptor (beta chain) derives from a study of T cells after posttransplantation cyclophosphamide. Study-wide results and limits: Skin or GI-infiltrating T cells shared few TRB sequences with blood.

Worth noting for this clone: The antigen is unknown.

The method was immunoSEQ multiplex PCR; TCRdb's version includes in-frame clones alone and lacks a portion of them. The sample lists more than 20,000 clones, roughly two thirds occurring once. The germline V gene has CDR1 SGHTA and CDR2 FQGNSA. V was clipped by 9 bases and J by 4 bases, with 16 bases between them. The CDR3 length is 14 residues. Sequencing was carried out using memory CD4+ T cells sorted from PBMCs. The chain uses TRBV7-2 and TRBJ1-5; TRBD1 might be the D (5 bases). The receptor's source is an older woman in good health, CMV-negative, and a related stem cell transplant donor. CDR3 sequence: CASSGGGGNQPQHF. DNA for the CDR3: TGTGCCAGTTCGGGCGGGGGGGGAAATCAGCCCCAGCATTTT.